This TCR beta chain derives from a study of cytomegalovirus exposure and HLA in healthy donors. In the study overall: Within an early data release were roughly 83 million unique TCRs drawn from HLA-typed donors.

Regarding the study as a whole: Indistinguishable V segments, including TRBV6-2 and TRBV6-3, were excluded. Per a later analysis, HLA-associated TCR beta chains showed more clonal expansion than other, equally common TCR beta chains.

The V segment lost 6 bases and the J segment 0 bases; nucleotides outside the gene matches: 6. This CDR3 comprises 16 residues. Per the germline V gene, CDR1 is MRHNA and CDR2 is SNTAGT. A multiplex PCR was run with 60 Vbeta primers and 13 Jbeta primers. The method was immunoSEQ multiplex PCR; TCRdb's version includes in-frame clones alone and lacks a portion of them. The sample has some 110,000 clones; about three fifths are singletons. This clone occurred a few times. As yet, its antigen is unknown. This chain links TRBV6-4 with TRBJ2-1; TRBD1 matches at 9 bases. Sequencing used PBMCs. This receptor was identified in a woman aged 40 to 55 in good health and CMV-seropositive. CDR3 bases: TGTGCCAGCAGCGAAGAGACAGGGGGCTCCTACAATGAGCAGTTCTTC. It encodes CASSEETGGSYNEQFF.